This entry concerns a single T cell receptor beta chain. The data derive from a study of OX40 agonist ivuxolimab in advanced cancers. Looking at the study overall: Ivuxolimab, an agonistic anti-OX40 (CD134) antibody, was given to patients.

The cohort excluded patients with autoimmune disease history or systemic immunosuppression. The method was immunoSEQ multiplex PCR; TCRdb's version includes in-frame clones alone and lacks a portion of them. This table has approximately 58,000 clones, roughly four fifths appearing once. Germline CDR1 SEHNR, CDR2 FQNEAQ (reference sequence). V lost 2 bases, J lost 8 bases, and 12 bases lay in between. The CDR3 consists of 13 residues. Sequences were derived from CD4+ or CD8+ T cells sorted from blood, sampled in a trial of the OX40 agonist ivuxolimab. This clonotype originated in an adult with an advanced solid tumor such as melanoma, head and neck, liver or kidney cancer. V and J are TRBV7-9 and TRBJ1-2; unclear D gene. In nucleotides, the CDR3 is TGTGCCAGCAGCTTATCACAGTCCGAGGGCTACACCTTC. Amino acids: CASSLSQSEGYTF.